This T cell receptor (beta chain) was sequenced in a study of blood T cells in healthy people across ages (dated by TCRdb to about 2015). At the level of the whole study: In model experiments, roughly one uniquely barcoded TCR beta cDNA molecule per two T cells was captured by template switching. Age-related changes in TCR beta repertoire diversity were measured in the study by deep sequencing normalized with unique cDNA molecular identifiers. Donors were grouped into four age groups: young (average 16 years), middle-aged (39), aged (about 59) and long-lived (approximately 75). Donors of different ages were randomly distributed across sequencing lanes to avoid experimental bias. Two additional independent replicas of 1 million unique cDNA reads from the same blood draw were analyzed for two donors (one aged 18 to 30 and one aged 80 or older).

As for this clonotype: What antigen it recognizes has not been identified. No base quality values were provided; no much bigger clone lies one nucleotide off.

Overall study results and their limits: As age increased, observed TCR beta diversity per million T cells dropped in a roughly linear way, and a significant reduction was already evident by age 40. The CMV infection status of donors was not known, potentially confounding age-related changes in expanded clonotypes. Compared with the aged group, the long-lived group had more naive CD4+ T cells, fewer expanded clones and increased TCR diversity, a pattern suggesting age selection. Total diversity estimates from one million sequenced T cells were considered lower bounds and underestimates. Observed TCR beta diversity correlated strongly with the percentage of naive T cells measured by flow cytometry. Because profiling used bulk unsorted PBMCs, naive and antigen-experienced compartments could not be compared conclusively.

From the cysteine through the phenylalanine, the CDR3 covers 15 amino acids. Of the read, only the CDR3 DNA is kept; its 45 bases are in frame from base 1. As encoded in the germline V gene (reference sequence), CDR1 is MNHEY while CDR2 is SMNVEV. After removal of 4 bases from V and 0 bases from J, the junction retains 4 bases not matched to a gene. To prepare the library, 5' RACE was applied. Instrument used: Illumina HiSeq 2500. A second PCR of roughly 6 to 11 cycles was run with a J-beta primer mix and a sample-barcoded 5' primer. Each TCR beta cDNA molecule received a unique molecular identifier from a template-switch 5' adaptor carrying 12 random nucleotides. Each sample yielded at least 2.5 million CDR3-containing paired-end reads. All of the RNA was converted into first-strand cDNA using the Mint cDNA synthesis kit, with a TRBC-specific oligonucleotide serving as the primer. After uracil-DNA glycosylase treatment, a first 18-cycle PCR used universal primers M1SS and BC2_uni_R on all cDNA. The authors processed their data as follows. Each sample was normalized by randomly selecting 1 million high-quality reads, each carrying a distinct molecular identifier. Reads sharing molecular identifiers were discarded rather than binned into consensus sequences. MiTCR, set to a Q25 quality threshold and the strictest error-elimination algorithm, was used for CDR3 identification, clonotype clustering and error correction. Lower-bound total TCR beta diversity was estimated with a nonparametric unseen species model using Euler transformation. The public sequencing data were trimmed at Q25 with fastp and processed into clonotypes with MiXCR by TCRdb, which kept only in-frame beta chains. Every CDR3 protein is listed once, alongside the most common genes and DNA of its rows. The V and J calls and clone size are TCRdb's, not the authors'. This sample lists 1.5 million or so distinct CDR3 sequences; roughly 40% were detected once. Jointly, the top ten make up 6.5% to 10% of the sample.

The roughly 39 donors, aged 6 to 90 years, were systemically healthy Caucasian individuals from Russia. Each donor gave ten milliliters of peripheral blood, drawn into EDTA-treated Vacutainer tubes. Ficoll-Paque density-gradient centrifugation was used to isolate PBMCs, with at least 6 million obtained per sample. Trizol reagent was used to extract total RNA from the PBMCs, yielding at least 5.5 micrograms per sample. For every donor, an aliquot of PBMCs went through flow cytometry to measure the percentages of naive CD45RAhigh/CD27high T cells. This clonotype originated in a woman aged 18 to 35 in good health. The chain links TRBV27 with TRBJ1-2, and 8 junctional nucleotides match TRBD1. Material: blood. The nucleotides are TGTGCCAGCAGTTACCAGGGACAGGCTAACTATGGCTACACCTTC. This encodes CASSYQGQANYGYTF.